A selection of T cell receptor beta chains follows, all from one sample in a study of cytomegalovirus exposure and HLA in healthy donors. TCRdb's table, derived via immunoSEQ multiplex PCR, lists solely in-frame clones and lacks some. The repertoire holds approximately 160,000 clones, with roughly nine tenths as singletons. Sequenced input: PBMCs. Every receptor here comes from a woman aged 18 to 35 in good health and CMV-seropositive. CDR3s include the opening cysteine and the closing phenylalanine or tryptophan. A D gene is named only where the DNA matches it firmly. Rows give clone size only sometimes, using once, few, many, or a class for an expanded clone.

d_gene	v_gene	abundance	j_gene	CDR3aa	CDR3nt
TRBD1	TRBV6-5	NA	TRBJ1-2	CASRRTGQYGYTF	TGTGCCAGCAGGAGGACAGGCCAGTATGGCTACACCTTC
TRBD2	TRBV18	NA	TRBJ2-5	CASSPTPPLADQETQYF	TGTGCCAGCTCACCGACCCCCCCGCTAGCGGACCAAGAGACCCAGTACTTC
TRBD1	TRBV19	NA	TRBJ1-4	CASTPKGDRERPATNEKLFF	TGTGCCAGTACCCCAAAGGGGGACAGGGAGAGGCCGGCAACTAATGAAAAACTGTTTTTT
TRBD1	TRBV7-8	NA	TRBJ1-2	CASSTSGGQGRRGYTF	TGTGCCAGCAGCACGAGCGGAGGACAGGGGCGGCGTGGCTACACCTTC
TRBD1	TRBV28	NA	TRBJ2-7	CASSSSGTGSYEQYF	TGTGCCAGCAGTTCCTCCGGGACAGGGTCCTACGAGCAGTACTTC
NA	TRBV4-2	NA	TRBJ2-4	CASSPTGSRGNIQYF	TGTGCCAGCAGCCCGACCGGGTCCCGGGGTAACATTCAGTACTTC
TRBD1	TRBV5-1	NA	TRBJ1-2	CASSLDVDRGYGYTF	TGCGCCAGCAGCTTGGACGTAGACAGGGGTTATGGCTACACCTTC
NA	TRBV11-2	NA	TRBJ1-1	CASAFGGRTTEAFF	TGTGCCAGCGCCTTTGGGGGGAGAACCACTGAAGCTTTCTTT
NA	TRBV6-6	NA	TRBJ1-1	CASGLQLNTEAFF	TGTGCCAGCGGCCTACAGTTGAACACTGAAGCTTTCTTT
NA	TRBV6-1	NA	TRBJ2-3	CASSLAGDTQYF	TGTGCCAGCAGTCTAGCAGGAGATACGCAGTATTTT
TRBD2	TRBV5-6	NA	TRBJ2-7	CASSPGTRTFEQYF	TGTGCCAGCAGCCCCGGGACTAGGACTTTCGAGCAGTACTTC
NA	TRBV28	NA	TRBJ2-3	CASSPEGTLGTDTQYF	TGTGCCAGCAGTCCGGAGGGAACCTTGGGCACAGATACGCAGTATTTT
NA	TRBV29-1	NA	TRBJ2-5	CSVAGGTRGETQYF	TGCAGCGTTGCTGGGGGCACACGGGGAGAGACCCAGTACTTC
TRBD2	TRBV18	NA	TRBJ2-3	CASSPPSGGASDTQYF	TGTGCCAGCTCACCGCCTAGCGGGGGGGCCAGTGATACGCAGTATTTT
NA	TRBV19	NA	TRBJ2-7	CASSPIRDSQTYEQYF	TGTGCCAGTAGTCCCATCCGGGACTCACAAACCTACGAGCAGTACTTC
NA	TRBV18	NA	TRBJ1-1	CASSPLGVMNTEAFF	TGTGCCAGCTCACCACTCGGGGTGATGAACACTGAAGCTTTCTTT
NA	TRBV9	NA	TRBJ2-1	CASSAGGSGTYSYNEQFF	TGTGCCAGCAGCGCGGGCGGATCGGGGACATACTCCTACAATGAGCAGTTCTTC
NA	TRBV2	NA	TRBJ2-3	CASGRDTQYF	TGTGCCAGCGGGAGAGATACGCAGTATTTT
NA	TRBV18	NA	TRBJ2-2	CASSPDSTTGELFF	TGTGCCAGCTCACCCGACAGTACCACCGGGGAGCTGTTTTTT
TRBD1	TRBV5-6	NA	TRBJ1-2	CASSWTGNYGYTF	TGTGCCAGCAGCTGGACAGGGAACTATGGCTACACCTTC
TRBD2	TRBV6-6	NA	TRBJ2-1	CASSSPGTSGTYEQFF	TGTGCCAGCAGTTCCCCCGGGACTAGCGGGACCTATGAGCAGTTCTTC
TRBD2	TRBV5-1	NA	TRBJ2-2	CASSAGTSGPTGELFF	TGCGCCAGCAGCGCCGGGACTAGCGGACCCACCGGGGAGCTGTTTTTT
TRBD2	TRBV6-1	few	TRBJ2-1	CASTWGTTLNNEQFF	TGTGCCAGCACGTGGGGGACTACCCTGAACAATGAGCAGTTCTTC
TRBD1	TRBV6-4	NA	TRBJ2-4	CASSELQGTVKNIQYF	TGTGCCAGCAGTGAGCTACAGGGGACAGTCAAAAACATTCAGTACTTC
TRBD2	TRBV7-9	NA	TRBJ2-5	CASSVSGRQEETQYF	TGTGCCAGCAGCGTTAGCGGGAGACAGGAAGAGACCCAGTACTTC
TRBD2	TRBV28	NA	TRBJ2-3	CASSLLAGGPRTDTQYF	TGTGCCAGCAGTTTATTAGCGGGAGGGCCCCGCACAGATACGCAGTATTTT
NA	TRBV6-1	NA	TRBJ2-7	CASSEDAPGSYEQYF	TGTGCCAGCAGTGAAGACGCCCCGGGGTCCTACGAGCAGTACTTC
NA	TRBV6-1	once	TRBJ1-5	CASSGTPWGQPQHF	TGTGCCAGCAGTGGGACACCATGGGGTCAGCCCCAGCATTTT
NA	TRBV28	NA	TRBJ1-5	CASSFPQVNQPQHF	TGTGCCAGCAGTTTCCCTCAGGTGAATCAGCCCCAGCATTTT
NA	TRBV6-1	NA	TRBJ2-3	CASSWGRSPDTQYF	TGTGCCAGCAGCTGGGGGCGCAGCCCAGATACGCAGTATTTT
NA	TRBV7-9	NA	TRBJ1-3	CASSPRGGNTIYF	TGTGCCAGCAGCCCACGGGGTGGAAACACCATATATTTT
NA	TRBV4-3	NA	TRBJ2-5	CASSQDRRGWETQYF	TGCGCCAGCAGCCAAGACAGGAGGGGCTGGGAGACCCAGTACTTC
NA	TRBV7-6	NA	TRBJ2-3	CASSFRESQDTQYF	TGTGCCAGCAGCTTCCGGGAGTCACAAGATACGCAGTATTTT
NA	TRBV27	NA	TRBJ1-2	CASSLDGQYGYTF	TGTGCCAGCAGTCTAGACGGCCAATATGGCTACACCTTC
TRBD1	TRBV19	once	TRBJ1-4	CASSTPPPRTGPTNEKLFF	TGTGCCAGTAGTACCCCTCCCCCTAGGACAGGCCCAACTAATGAAAAACTGTTTTTT
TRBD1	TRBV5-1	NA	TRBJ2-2	CASSLARGRNTGELFF	TGCGCCAGCAGCTTGGCAAGGGGGCGAAACACCGGGGAGCTGTTTTTT
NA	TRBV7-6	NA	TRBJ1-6	CASSLDLRGSYNSPLHF	TGTGCCAGCAGCTTAGACCTTCGGGGGTCCTATAATTCACCCCTCCACTTT
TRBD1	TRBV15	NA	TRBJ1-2	CATSRGGQTNGYTF	TGTGCCACCAGCAGAGGGGGACAGACTAATGGCTACACCTTC
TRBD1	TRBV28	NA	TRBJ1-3	CARTRTGVF	TGTGCCCGCACCCGGACAGGGGTGTTT